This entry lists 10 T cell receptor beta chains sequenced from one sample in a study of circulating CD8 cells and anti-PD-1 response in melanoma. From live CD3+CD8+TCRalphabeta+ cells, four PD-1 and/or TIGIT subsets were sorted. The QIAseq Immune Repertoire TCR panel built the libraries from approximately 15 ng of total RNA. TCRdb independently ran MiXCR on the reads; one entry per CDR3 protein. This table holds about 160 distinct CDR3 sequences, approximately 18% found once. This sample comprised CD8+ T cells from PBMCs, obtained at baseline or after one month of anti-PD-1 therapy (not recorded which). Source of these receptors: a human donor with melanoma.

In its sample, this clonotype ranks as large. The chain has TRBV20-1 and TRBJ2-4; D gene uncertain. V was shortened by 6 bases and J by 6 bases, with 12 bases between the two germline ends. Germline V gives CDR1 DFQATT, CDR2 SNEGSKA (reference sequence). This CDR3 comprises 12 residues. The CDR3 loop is CSAGRDLNIQYF. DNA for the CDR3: TGCAGTGCAGGGCGAGACTTAAACATTCAGTACTTC.

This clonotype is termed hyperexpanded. DNA for the CDR3: TGCGCCAGCAGCCAAGAAGCCAGCGGTAGCTCCTACGAGCAGTACTTC. Encoded protein: CASSQEASGSSYEQYF. The rearrangement links TRBV4-3 to TRBJ2-7; D might be TRBD2 (5 bases). The CDR3 is 16 residues long. V shed 0 bases and J shed 0 bases, with 12 bases lying between them. The germline V gene encodes CDR1 LGHNA and CDR2 YSLEER.

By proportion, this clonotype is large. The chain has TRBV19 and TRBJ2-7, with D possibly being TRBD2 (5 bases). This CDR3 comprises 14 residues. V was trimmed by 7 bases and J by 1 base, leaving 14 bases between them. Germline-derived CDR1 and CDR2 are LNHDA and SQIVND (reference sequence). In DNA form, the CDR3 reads TGTGCCAGTACCCCTGACGGGGAGTCCTACGAGCAGTACTTC. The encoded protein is CASTPDGESYEQYF.

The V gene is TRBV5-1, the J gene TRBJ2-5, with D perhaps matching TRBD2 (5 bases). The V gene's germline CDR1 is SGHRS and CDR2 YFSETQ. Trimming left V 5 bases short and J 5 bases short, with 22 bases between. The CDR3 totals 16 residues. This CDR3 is CASSPTGGSVQETQYF. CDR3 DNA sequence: TGCGCCAGCAGTCCAACCGGAGGCAGTGTCCAGGAGACCCAGTACTTC.

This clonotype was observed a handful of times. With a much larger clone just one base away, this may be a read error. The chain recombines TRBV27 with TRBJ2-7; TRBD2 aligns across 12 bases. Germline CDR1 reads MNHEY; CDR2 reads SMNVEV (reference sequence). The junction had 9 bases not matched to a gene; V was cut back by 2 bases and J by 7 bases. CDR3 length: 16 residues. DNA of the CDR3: TGTGCCAGCAGTTTACCCGGACTAGCGGGGCCCCTGGAGCAGTACTTC. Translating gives CASSLPGLAGPLEQYF.

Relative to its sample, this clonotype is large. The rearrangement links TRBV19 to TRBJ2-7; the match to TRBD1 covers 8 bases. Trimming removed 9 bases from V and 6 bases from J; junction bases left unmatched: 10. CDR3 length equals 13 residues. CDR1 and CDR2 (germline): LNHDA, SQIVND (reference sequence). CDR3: CASQGAQMGEQYF. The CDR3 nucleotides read TGTGCCAGCCAGGGGGCCCAAATGGGCGAGCAGTACTTC.

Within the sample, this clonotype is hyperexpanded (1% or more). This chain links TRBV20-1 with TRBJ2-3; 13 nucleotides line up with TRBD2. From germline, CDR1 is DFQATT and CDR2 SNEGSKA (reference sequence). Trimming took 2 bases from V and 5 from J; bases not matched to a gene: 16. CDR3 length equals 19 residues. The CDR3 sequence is CSARSAGTSGESNIDTQYF. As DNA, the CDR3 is TGCAGTGCTAGATCAGCCGGGACTAGCGGGGAATCGAATATAGATACGCAGTATTTT.

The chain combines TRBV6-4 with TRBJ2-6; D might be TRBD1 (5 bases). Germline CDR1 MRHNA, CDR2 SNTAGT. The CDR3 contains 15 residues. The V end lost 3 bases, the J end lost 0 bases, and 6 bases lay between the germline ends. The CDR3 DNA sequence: TGTGCCAGCAGTGAGGACATCTCTGGGGCCAACGTCCTGACTTTC. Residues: CASSEDISGANVLTF.

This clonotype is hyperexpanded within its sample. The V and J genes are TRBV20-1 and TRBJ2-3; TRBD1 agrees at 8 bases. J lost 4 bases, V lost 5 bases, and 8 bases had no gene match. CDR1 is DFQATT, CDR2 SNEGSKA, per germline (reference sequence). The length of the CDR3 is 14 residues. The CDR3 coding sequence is TGCAGTGCTGCGGACAGGGCCGAAGCAGATACGCAGTATTTT. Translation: CSAADRAEADTQYF.

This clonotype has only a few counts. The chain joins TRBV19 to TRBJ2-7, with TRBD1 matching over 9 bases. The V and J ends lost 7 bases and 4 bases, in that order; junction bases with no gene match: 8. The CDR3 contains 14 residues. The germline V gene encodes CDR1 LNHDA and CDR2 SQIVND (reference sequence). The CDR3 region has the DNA TGTGCCAGTACTCCGACAGGGGGAATATACGAGCAGTACTTC. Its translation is CASTPTGGIYEQYF.